The rows below give T cell receptor beta chains drawn from one sample of a study of shared T cell receptors in the human thymus. Method: immunoSEQ multiplex PCR; TCRdb's copy keeps in-frame clones and lacks some. The sample includes hundreds of thousands of clones, more than 75% of them seen just once. This sample was shared with a second study, whose subject was human thymus T cells.

Material: thymocytes. Receptors were obtained from a boy younger than two with a congenital heart defect. CDR3s include the opening cysteine and the closing phenylalanine or tryptophan. Fields, in order: D gene, clone size, J gene, V gene, CDR3 protein, CDR3 DNA. The D gene is left open where the match is weak. The listing skips clone size in some rows; elsewhere it reads once, few, many or a size class.

TRBD2 | . | TRBJ2-5 | TRBV27 | CASSLEGLAGNQETQYF | TGTGCCAGCAGTTTAGAGGGACTAGCGGGGAATCAAGAGACCCAGTACTTC
TRBD2 | . | TRBJ2-1 | TRBV6-4 | CASSEAGGTSYNEQFF | TGTGCCAGCAGTGAAGCGGGAGGTACCTCCTACAATGAGCAGTTCTTC
. | . | TRBJ2-1 | TRBV5-8 | CASSLLRAVSSYNEQFF | TGTGCCAGCAGCTTGCTCAGGGCAGTGAGCTCCTACAATGAGCAGTTCTTC
TRBD1 | . | TRBJ1-2 | TRBV29-1 | CSVGASDRGRPPNYGYTF | TGCAGCGTTGGAGCGTCGGACAGGGGGCGCCCCCCTAACTATGGCTACACCTTC
TRBD2 | . | TRBJ2-3 | TRBV27 | CASSTPGLAGYTDTQYF | TGTGCCAGCAGTACCCCGGGACTAGCGGGATACACAGATACGCAGTATTTT
TRBD1 | . | TRBJ1-5 | TRBV19 | CASSIVEAGGSNQPQHF | TGTGCCAGTAGTATAGTTGAGGCAGGGGGTAGCAATCAGCCCCAGCATTTT
TRBD1 | . | TRBJ2-2 | TRBV6-1 | CASSEGQGVRTGELFF | TGTGCCAGCAGTGAAGGACAGGGGGTAAGGACCGGGGAGCTGTTTTTT
TRBD1 | . | TRBJ2-5 | TRBV5-1 | CASSGRGGDRGKETQYF | TGCGCCAGCAGCGGGCGGGGCGGGGACAGGGGGAAAGAGACCCAGTACTTC
. | . | TRBJ2-3 | TRBV5-4 | CASAQGRSTDTQYF | TGTGCCAGCGCCCAGGGTAGAAGCACAGATACGCAGTATTTT
TRBD2 | . | TRBJ2-7 | TRBV7-8 | CASSLDGGGLAGTYEQYF | TGTGCCAGCAGCTTAGATGGTGGGGGACTAGCGGGAACCTACGAGCAGTACTTC
TRBD2 | . | TRBJ2-7 | TRBV29-1 | CSVEREGLGYEQYF | TGCAGCGTGGAGCGGGAGGGCCTAGGATACGAGCAGTACTTC
. | . | TRBJ2-1 | TRBV2 | CARTTQGKEQFF | TGTGCCAGGACTACCCAGGGGAAAGAGCAGTTCTTC
TRBD2 | . | TRBJ2-3 | TRBV19 | CASQSAGALRTDTQYF | TGTGCCAGCCAGTCAGCGGGAGCACTGCGCACAGATACGCAGTATTTT
TRBD2 | few | TRBJ2-7 | TRBV4-2 | CASSQDSGTRDHYEQYF | TGTGCCAGCAGCCAAGATAGCGGGACTAGAGACCACTACGAGCAGTACTTC